This TCR beta chain derives from a study of molecular identifiers for immune sequencing clone quantification. About the study: Replicate RNA came from about 20,000 or 100,000 naive CD8 cells and was split five ways, and four parts were sequenced.

MiXCR was run by TCRdb on the PCR reads, yielding one entry per CDR3 protein. The top ten hold roughly 0.8% of the sample, which has 250,000 to 350,000 distinct CDR3 sequences, about a fifth seen once. Points from the study as a whole: The study found clones above 20 RNA copies held over 97% of effector molecules and under 1% in naive cells.

Germline assignment: CDR1 DFQATT and CDR2 SNEGSKA (reference sequence). Trimming took 2 bases from V and 9 from J, leaving 14 bases between them. The CDR3 is 13 amino acids. Naive CD8 T cells were picked out by sorting for CD8+CD4-CCR7+CD45RA+. This clonotype showed up many times. As yet, its antigen is unknown. The sequencing input was naive CD8+ T cells from blood, with Jurkat cell RNA spiked in. Subset specified: FACS-sorted CD8+CD4-CCR7+CD45RA+ naive T cells. The chain joins TRBV20-1 to TRBJ1-3; D gene unclear. This clonotype was obtained from a human donor in good health. Some libraries in this study had Jurkat cell RNA spiked in. The CDR3 is CSARPGPERTIYF. The CDR3 DNA follows: TGCAGTGCTAGACCGGGTCCCGAGCGCACCATATATTTT.